One sample yielded the 27 T cell receptor beta chains listed below, sequenced in a study of blood T cell repertoires in COVID-19 (TCRdb year 2020). Library prep was done by the immunoSEQ multiplex PCR assay. What TCRdb holds here is the immuneACCESS table cut down to in-frame rearrangements. Part of the clones is not present; checked against another copy, under half of the missing clones reflect an unresolved V gene, and the others are unexplained. The sample table shows roughly 140,000 clones, and roughly 76% are seen once. Of the sample, 7% to 10% is held by the ten largest clones. The sequenced material came from peripheral blood. The source is a human donor with acute or convalescent COVID-19. The donor label of this sample is uncertain.

This clone was detected ten times or more. This chain uses TRBV7-6 with TRBJ1-4, with TRBD1 identical over 7 bases. The junction had 3 bases not matched to a gene; V was cut back by 1 base and J by 7 bases. From germline, CDR1 is SGHVS and CDR2 FNYEAQ. The CDR3 spans 14 residues. The CDR3 bases are TGTGCCAGCAGCTTAGGACAGGGTTTTGAAAAACTGTTTTTT. Translating it yields CASSLGQGFEKLFF.

The chain carries TRBV20-1 and TRBJ1-2, with a weak D call TRBD1 (5 bases). V was clipped by 5 bases and J by 7 bases, with 8 bases between them. Germline V gene data show CDR1 as DFQATT and CDR2 as SNEGSKA (reference sequence). The CDR3 has 10 amino acids. This CDR3 reads CSAERGGYTF. The DNA for the CDR3 is TGCAGTGCTGAAAGGGGTGGCTACACCTTC.

The chain joins TRBV29-1 to TRBJ1-3; a possible D gene is TRBD1 (6 bases). Trimming cost V 7 bases and J 1 base, with 8 bases left between them. CDR1 and CDR2 from the germline V gene are SQVTM and ANQGSEA. This CDR3 spans 12 amino acids. The CDR3 DNA is TGCAGCGCCCAGGGGTCTGGAAACACCATATATTTT. It specifies CSAQGSGNTIYF.

V gene TRBV5-1 combines with J gene TRBJ2-7; 10 nucleotides align to TRBD1. Losses at the gene ends were 4 bases for V and 7 bases for J; bases not matched to a gene: 5. CDR1 is SGHRS and CDR2 is YFSETQ in the germline V gene. The CDR3 has 13 residues. The CDR3 sequence is CASSAPGQGEQYF. The CDR3 DNA sequence: TGCGCCAGCAGCGCCCCGGGACAGGGGGAGCAGTACTTC.

V and J are TRBV6-5 and TRBJ1-5; 8 bases match TRBD1. Germline V CDR1 and CDR2: MNHEY, SVGAGI. This CDR3 is 13 amino acids long. V dropped 2 bases and J dropped 7; count of bases not matched to a gene: 1. CDR3 nucleotide sequence: TGTGCCAGCAGTTACCCAGGGGGCCAGCCCCAGCATTTT. Residues: CASSYPGGQPQHF.

V gene TRBV18 combines with J gene TRBJ2-7, with D possibly matching TRBD2 (6 bases). CDR1 and CDR2 from the germline V gene are KGHSH and LQKENI. V lost 2 bases and J 6 bases, leaving 17 bases between the germline ends. This CDR3 region has 15 residues. The CDR3, as DNA: TGTGCCAGCTCACCAGTCTCTGGACCCGGGGGCGAGCAGTACGTC. As protein: CASSPVSGPGGEQYV.

The CDR3 protein is CASSSQGYNEQFF. In DNA, the CDR3 is TGTGCCAGCAGCTCACAGGGCTACAATGAGCAGTTCTTC. V and J are TRBV7-8 and TRBJ2-1; D is perhaps TRBD1 (6 bases). Germline V CDR1 and CDR2: SGHVS, FQNEAQ. The CDR3 is made up of 13 amino acids. V was shortened by 4 bases and J by 3 bases, with 7 bases between the two germline ends.

The V and J genes are TRBV19 and TRBJ1-1; D remains unclear. V was clipped by 1 base and J by 1 base, with 10 bases between them. This CDR3 contains 15 residues. Germline V gene sequence: CDR1 LNHDA, CDR2 SQIVND (reference sequence). CDR3 loop: CASSIGGIRNTEAFF. As DNA, the CDR3 is TGTGCCAGTAGTATAGGTGGCATCCGGAACACTGAAGCTTTCTTT. Drawing the rest from reference TRBV19 and TRBJ1-1, the complete variable domain is DGGITQSPKYLFRKEGQNVTLSCEQNLNHDAMYWYRQDPGQGLRLIYYSQIVNDFQKGDIAEGYSVSREKKESFPLTVTSAQKNPTAFYLCASSIGGIRNTEAFFGQGTRLTVV.

This clone was detected only once. This chain links TRBV30 with TRBJ1-1, with unresolved D. V was pared by 3 bases and J by 3 bases, with 5 bases between. The CDR3 has 11 residues. Germline V lookup: CDR1 GTSNPN, CDR2 SVGIG (reference sequence). CDR3 sequence: CAWRRDTEAFF. The DNA of the CDR3 is TGTGCCTGGAGGCGGGACACTGAAGCTTTCTTT.

This rearrangement joins TRBV5-1 to TRBJ1-2, with 7 bases identical to TRBD1. The CDR3 totals 14 residues. The V segment lost 4 bases and the J segment 5 bases; nucleotides outside the gene matches: 8. In germline, CDR1 is SGHRS, CDR2 YFSETQ. CDR3 nucleotide sequence: TGCGCCAGCAGCCAGCGGACAGGAACTTATGGCTACACCTTC. It specifies CASSQRTGTYGYTF.

This sequence joins TRBV5-6 and TRBJ1-4, with D unresolved. CDR1 is SGHDT, CDR2 YYEEEE, per germline. Trimming removed 1 base at V and 8 bases at J, with 15 bases between. The CDR3 runs to 15 residues. The CDR3 bases are TGTGCCAGCAGCTTGTACGGCCGAGTGGAGGAAAAACTGTTTTTT. Translated: CASSLYGRVEEKLFF. Combining the CDR3 with reference TRBV5-6 and TRBJ1-4 gives the whole variable domain DAGVTQSPTHLIKTRGQQVTLRCSPKSGHDTVSWYQQALGQGPQFIFQYYEEEERQRGNFPDRFSGHQFPNYSSELNVNALLLGDSALYLCASSLYGRVEEKLFFGSGTQLSVL.

The CDR3 DNA sequence: TGTGCCTGGAGTGGAGGGGGCGCAGAGCAGTTCTTC. Residues: CAWSGGGAEQFF. The V and J genes are TRBV30 and TRBJ2-1; TRBD1 matches 7 bases. The CDR3 runs 12 residues. Trimming at V came to 1 base and at J to 10 bases, leaving 4 bases not matched to a gene. Per germline, CDR1 GTSNPN and CDR2 SVGIG (reference sequence).

The chain carries TRBV9 and TRBJ2-5, with D possibly matching TRBD1 (6 bases). V lost 3 bases, J lost 4 bases, and 13 bases lay in between. The CDR3 runs to 14 residues. Germline V gene data show CDR1 as SGDLS and CDR2 as YYNGEE. The CDR3, as DNA: TGTGCCAGCAGCGCCTCGAGGGGGACAGAGACCCAGTACTTC. This encodes CASSASRGTETQYF.

V usage is TRBV7-9 and J usage is TRBJ2-3, with a tentative D call TRBD1 (5 bases). CDR3 length: 16 residues. V was clipped by 3 bases and J by 0 bases, with 13 bases between them. The germline V gene encodes CDR1 SEHNR and CDR2 FQNEAQ (reference sequence). CDR3 in DNA: TGTGCCAGCAGCTTCCCACAGGTTTCTAGCACAGATACGCAGTATTTT. It translates to CASSFPQVSSTDTQYF.

This chain uses TRBV27 with TRBJ2-7; the D gene is possibly TRBD1 (5 bases). V lost 5 bases and J 5 bases, leaving 16 bases between the germline ends. The length of the CDR3 is 14 residues. Germline values: CDR1 MNHEY, CDR2 SMNVEV (reference sequence). The chain's CDR3 is CASSPRVSLDEQYV. The CDR3 nucleotides are TGTGCCAGCAGTCCCAGGGTATCGTTGGACGAGCAGTACGTC.

The CDR3 loop is CASSLAGWEEGSPLHF. DNA for the CDR3: TGTGCCAGCAGCTTGGCCGGATGGGAGGAGGGATCACCCCTCCACTTT. The V and J genes are TRBV5-6 and TRBJ1-6; D not resolved. With 0 bases removed from V and 10 bases from J, the gap between germline ends came to 17 bases. The CDR3 has 16 residues. Germline V lookup: CDR1 SGHDT, CDR2 YYEEEE. Using reference TRBV5-6 and TRBJ1-6 for the parts outside the CDR3, the full variable domain is DAGVTQSPTHLIKTRGQQVTLRCSPKSGHDTVSWYQQALGQGPQFIFQYYEEEERQRGNFPDRFSGHQFPNYSSELNVNALLLGDSALYLCASSLAGWEEGSPLHFGNGTRLTVT.

V gene TRBV7-8 combines with J gene TRBJ1-1, with a possible D match to TRBD1 (5 bases). The CDR3 has 13 amino acids. Germline CDR1 and CDR2: SGHVS and FQNEAQ. Trimming left V 5 bases short and J 8 bases short, with 15 bases between. CDR3 nucleotide sequence: TGTGCCAGCAGCCTCCGGTCCGGGGGAGAAGCTTTCTTT. Translated, it gives CASSLRSGGEAFF. Full variable domain (outside the CDR3, taken from reference TRBV7-8 and TRBJ1-1): GAGVSQSPRYKVAKRGQDVALRCDPISGHVSLFWYQQALGQGPEFLTYFQNEAQLDKSGLPSDRFFAERPEGSVSTLKIQRTQQEDSAVYLCASSLRSGGEAFFGQGTRLTVV.

The chain carries TRBV6-5 and TRBJ1-1, with a possible D match to TRBD1 (6 bases). The V and J ends lost 7 bases and 1 base respectively, with 13 bases between them. The CDR3 extends over 14 amino acids. Germline lookup yields CDR1 MNHEY and CDR2 SVGAGI. The CDR3 sequence: CASKLGQSNTEAFF. CDR3 DNA: TGTGCCAGCAAGTTAGGACAGTCGAACACTGAAGCTTTCTTT.

This clone has just one count. This chain links TRBV9 with TRBJ2-7; a possible D gene is TRBD1 (6 bases). This CDR3 contains 16 residues. With 0 bases removed from V and 1 base from J, the gap between germline ends came to 14 bases. The germline V gene has CDR1 SGDLS and CDR2 YYNGEE. The chain's CDR3 is CASSVESDSLSYEQYF. DNA for the CDR3: TGTGCCAGCAGCGTAGAGTCGGACAGCTTATCCTACGAGCAGTACTTC.

This clone was seen many times. This chain uses TRBV3-1 (or the pseudogene TRBV3-2) with TRBJ1-6, with a weak D call TRBD1 (5 bases). The CDR3 length is 16 residues. Per germline, CDR1 LGHDT and CDR2 YNNKEL (reference sequence). V gave up 4 bases and J gave up 0 bases, with 10 bases separating them. This CDR3 reads CASSPDTGSYNSPLHF. The CDR3 DNA sequence: TGTGCCAGCAGCCCGGACACCGGCTCCTATAATTCACCCCTCCACTTT.

In its sample, this clone was seen once. The chain has TRBV6-1 and TRBJ1-2; D unclear. This CDR3 contains 16 residues. CDR1 is MNHNS and CDR2 is SASEGT in the germline V gene. V lost 2 bases to trimming and J lost 3 bases, with 16 bases between them. CDR3: CASSESWGGDDYGYTF. The CDR3 DNA reads as TGTGCCAGCAGTGAATCTTGGGGAGGTGACGACTATGGCTACACCTTC.

The chain joins TRBV11-2 to TRBJ2-2; the match to TRBD2 covers 8 bases. The V and J ends lost 5 bases and 8 bases, in that order; junction bases with no gene match: 1. The CDR3 runs 12 residues. From germline, CDR1 is SGHAT and CDR2 FQNNGV. Here the CDR3 reads CASSREGGELFF. CDR3 nucleotide sequence: TGTGCCAGCAGCCGGGAGGGAGGGGAGCTGTTTTTT.

This clone was counted a few times. Other DNA sequences in this specimen translate into the identical CDR3. The V and J genes are TRBV5-1 and TRBJ1-1; D is possibly TRBD1 (6 bases). The CDR3 is 14 amino acids. Germline V gene sequence: CDR1 SGHRS, CDR2 YFSETQ. Trimming pared 0 bases from V and 1 base from J, leaving 7 bases between. CDR3 bases: TGCGCCAGCAGCTTGGGGGGGCCGAACACTGAAGCTTTCTTT. It yields the protein CASSLGGPNTEAFF.

This chain links TRBV4-1 with TRBJ2-2; 9 nucleotides align to TRBD2. Germline assignment: CDR1 MGHRA and CDR2 YSYEKL. The V segment lost 0 bases and the J segment 9 bases; nucleotides outside the gene matches: 5. This CDR3 comprises 15 residues. CDR3 sequence reads: CASSQDLSGGRELFF. For the CDR3, the DNA is TGCGCCAGCAGCCAAGATCTTAGCGGGGGTAGGGAGCTGTTTTTT.

In its sample, this clone was seen a few times. V gene TRBV4-1 combines with J gene TRBJ2-5, with 13 bases identical to TRBD2. There are 14 residues in the CDR3. Trimming cost V 3 bases and J 10 bases; bases outside gene matches: 5. Germline V gene sequence: CDR1 MGHRA, CDR2 YSYEKL. The CDR3 sequence is CASSQTSGGKDQYF. CDR3 DNA sequence: TGCGCCAGCAGCCAGACTAGCGGGGGGAAGGACCAGTACTTC.

The chain uses TRBV5-1 and TRBJ2-3, with 9 nucleotides matching TRBD2. The germline gives CDR1 SGHRS, CDR2 YFSETQ. There are 15 residues in the CDR3. With V trimmed by 4 bases and J by 6 bases, 9 bases remained unmatched. Here the CDR3 reads CASSPGLALGDTQYF. For the CDR3, the DNA is TGCGCCAGCAGCCCGGGACTAGCCCTGGGGGATACGCAGTATTTT.

This clone was recorded at least ten times. The chain links TRBV11-2 to TRBJ1-1; 7 bases line up with TRBD1. The ends lost 0 bases at V and 5 bases at J; junction bases unmatched: 6. This CDR3 contains 15 residues. Looked up from germline, CDR1 is SGHAT and CDR2 is FQNNGV. In DNA form, the CDR3 reads TGTGCCAGCAGCTTAGAAGAGGGGGCAGTGACTGAAGCTTTCTTT. This gives the protein CASSLEEGAVTEAFF.